This T cell receptor beta chain came from a study of cytomegalovirus exposure and HLA in healthy donors. This clone was recorded only once. The CDR3 contains 13 residues. Germline-derived CDR1 and CDR2 are SNHLY and FYNNEI. V shed 11 bases and J shed 5 bases, with 16 bases lying between them. Produced via immunoSEQ multiplex PCR; TCRdb's table is partial and in-frame only. The sample yields under 250,000 clones, over 75% seen once. This clonotype was sampled from a woman younger than 35 in good health and CMV-seropositive. Sequencing was done on a sample of PBMCs. This rearrangement joins TRBV2 to TRBJ1-5; D call uncertain. In DNA form, the CDR3 reads TGTGCCTCCGGGGTGGAAGGCGATCAGCCCCAGCATTTT. Translated, it gives CASGVEGDQPQHF.